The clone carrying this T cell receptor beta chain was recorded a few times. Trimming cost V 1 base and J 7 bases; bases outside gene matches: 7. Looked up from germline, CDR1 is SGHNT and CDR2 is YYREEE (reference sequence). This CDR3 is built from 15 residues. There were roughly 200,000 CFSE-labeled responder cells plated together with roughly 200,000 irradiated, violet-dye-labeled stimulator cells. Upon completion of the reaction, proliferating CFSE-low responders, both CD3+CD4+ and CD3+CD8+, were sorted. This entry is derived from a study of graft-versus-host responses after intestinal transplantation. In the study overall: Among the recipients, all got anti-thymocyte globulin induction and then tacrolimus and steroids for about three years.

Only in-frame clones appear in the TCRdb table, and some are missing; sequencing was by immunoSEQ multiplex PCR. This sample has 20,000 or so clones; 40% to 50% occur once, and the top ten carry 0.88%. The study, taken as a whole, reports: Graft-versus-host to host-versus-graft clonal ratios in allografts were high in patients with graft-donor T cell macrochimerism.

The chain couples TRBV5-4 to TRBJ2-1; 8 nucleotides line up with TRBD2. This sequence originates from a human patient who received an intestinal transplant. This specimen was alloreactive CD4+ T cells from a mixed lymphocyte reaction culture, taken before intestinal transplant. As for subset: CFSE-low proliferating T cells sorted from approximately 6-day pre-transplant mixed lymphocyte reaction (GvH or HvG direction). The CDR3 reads CASSLNGGAMNEQFF. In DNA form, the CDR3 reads TGTGCCAGCAGCTTGAACGGGGGGGCGATGAATGAGCAGTTCTTC.